This T cell receptor beta chain was recovered during a study of CD4 T cells in relation to SARS-CoV-2 and coronaviruses. Regarding the study as a whole: In roughly 60% of donors, memory CD4+ clonotypes crossrecognized SARS-CoV-2 and at least one common cold coronavirus spike.

As regards this clone: Its target is not known.

Before the COVID-19 pandemic, during about 2011-2018, CD4+ T cells were taken from unexposed donors. Cryopreserved PBMCs were CD4-enriched, then split into naive and memory cells. Trimming cost V 0 bases and J 5 bases; bases outside gene matches: 5. This CDR3 spans 17 amino acids. CDR1 is LNHNV, CDR2 YYDKDF, per germline (reference sequence). The data were produced by immunoSEQ multiplex PCR, yet TCRdb's version contains in-frame clones alone and is incomplete. The sample has 60,000 to 65,000 clones, 94% seen once. The genes are TRBV15 and TRBJ2-2, with 11 positions matching TRBD2. The source material was naive CD4+ T cells from PBMCs. Subset specified: naive CD4+ T cells isolated by negative enrichment. This receptor was identified in a human donor in good health. CDR3 coding DNA: TGTGCCACCAGCAGAGATGGGCTAGCGGGAGGAACCGGGGAGCTGTTTTTT. Protein: CATSRDGLAGGTGELFF.